This note documents a single T cell receptor (beta chain) sequence. In its sample, this clonotype was seen many times. Which antigen it targets is not known. No quality values exist for individual bases; no much larger clone is one base distant. A patient counted as having stable Graves' hyperthyroidism if no progression to ophthalmopathy occurred over 18 months of follow-up. Hyperthyroidism patients were newly diagnosed, with disease duration under 2 months, and aged 18 to 65 years. The study excluded patients with uncontrolled infections, other autoimmune diseases, pregnancy or lactation. Diagnoses were established on the basis of clinical symptoms, serum thyroxine and TRAb, thyroid ultrasound, and orbital computed tomography. Ficoll-Paque density gradient centrifugation was used to isolate PBMCs from 8.5 to 10 ml of fresh peripheral blood. Total RNA was extracted with Trizol reagent, and quality was checked on an Agilent 2100 Bioanalyzer.

TCR beta CDR3 regions were amplified from RNA transcripts. A first-round RT-PCR of the TCR CDR3 used the HTBI primer set with the Qiagen OneStep RT-PCR kit. Libraries were constructed in a second round of multiplex PCR, after which size selection and purification were performed. Paired-end sequencing of the libraries was performed with 100 bp reads on an Illumina HiSeq2000. Per the source publication's procedure: SOAPnuke was used to process the raw data, with reads discarded if the reads contained adapters or uncalled bases, had a mean Phred below 15, or lacked an exact constant-primer or identifier match. COPE v1.2.5 was used to merge the high-quality paired reads, and each unique nucleotide sequence was defined as a clonotype. MiTCR v1.1 was used to align clonotypes to the IMGT TRBV, TRBD and TRBJ reference segments. Only V-J combinations with frequency above 0.0001, covering roughly 99% of repertoires, were analysed. The TCS score was defined as the ratio of F50 (clonal expansion) to E x V (chaos), calculated using BLOSUM62-based TCRdist between CDR3 peptides within each V-J. Welch's t-statistics and random forest reduced roughly 540 V-J features to under 15, which were used in a naive Bayes classifier (R e1071). TCRdb's own reprocessing of the public reads used fastp at Q25 and MiXCR and kept productive beta chains. For every CDR3 protein sequence, its rows merge into one entry that carries the most common genes and DNA. TCRdb's processing, not the study's, gives the V and J calls here. The sample table holds about 400,000 distinct CDR3 sequences, of which about 15% were seen once. The ten largest clones take up 32% of the sample.

The sample belongs to a study of T cells in Graves' hyperthyroidism and ophthalmopathy (dated by TCRdb to about 2019). Regarding the research as a whole: Peripheral blood was collected at initial diagnosis, before any treatment. According to the paper, TCR Vbeta CDR3 sequencing was carried out on over 130 peripheral blood samples, which came from some 41 ophthalmopathy, fewer than 80 hyperthyroidism and roughly 17 progressor patients. In addition, the study compared T-cell repertoires in thyroid tissue and in blood from roughly 6 Graves' hyperthyroidism patients. The 90 to 100 discovery patients were randomly split 7:3 into training and test sets. After blood sampling, hyperthyroidism patients were treated with methimazole at a starting dose of 30 mg daily, and ophthalmopathy patients were treated with high-dose intravenous methylprednisolone. To identify TCR V-J signatures that set the groups apart, the researchers used a discovery cohort of 100 patients, made up of 43 with Graves' ophthalmopathy and 57 with stable Graves' hyperthyroidism. Prospective prediction of ophthalmopathy was tested in an independent validation cohort of 18 to 20 hyperthyroidism patients and roughly 16 patients who later progressed to ophthalmopathy.

The investigation overall reported the following: In cross-validation, a model built on a 13 V-J signature told ophthalmopathy apart from stable hyperthyroidism with 87.88% sensitivity and about 81% specificity, and in testing the same model reached 80%/75%. In validation, the model predicted progression to ophthalmopathy with around 71% sensitivity and approximately 72% specificity, a median of approximately 6.7 months before onset. Most expanded thyroid clonotypes (frequency above 0.001) were also detected in blood, suggesting blood repertoires may reflect thyroid immune responses. No statistical method was used to set the sample size in advance, and investigators knew the group allocation.

CDR3 length: 15 amino acids, cysteine to phenylalanine. Here the CDR3 DNA is all that survives: 45 bases in frame from base 1. The germline V gene encodes CDR1 MNHNS and CDR2 SASEGT. Relative to germline, V is 5 bases shorter and J is 2 bases shorter, with 13 bases between their ends. Sequenced: blood. The source of this sequence is a woman in her 30s with Graves' hyperthyroidism. This sequence uses TRBV6-1 and TRBJ1-5; TRBD1 is a possible D gene, resting on 6 matching bases. In nucleotide form, the sequence is TGTGCCAGCAGTCTCCACAGGGAGGGCAATCAGCCCCAGCATTTT. Protein translation: CASSLHREGNQPQHF.